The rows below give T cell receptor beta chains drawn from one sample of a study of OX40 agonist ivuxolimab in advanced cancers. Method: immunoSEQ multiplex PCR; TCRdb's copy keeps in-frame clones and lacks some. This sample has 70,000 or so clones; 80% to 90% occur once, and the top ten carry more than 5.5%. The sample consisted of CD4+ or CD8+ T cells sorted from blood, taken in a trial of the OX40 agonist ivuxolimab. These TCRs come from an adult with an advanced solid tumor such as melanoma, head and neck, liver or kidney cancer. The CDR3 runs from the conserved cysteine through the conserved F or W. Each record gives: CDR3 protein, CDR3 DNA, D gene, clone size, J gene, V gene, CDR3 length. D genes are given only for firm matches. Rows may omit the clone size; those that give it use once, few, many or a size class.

CDR3: CASSYGDRAGQPQHF
DNA: TGTGCCAGCAGCTATGGGGACAGGGCGGGTCAGCCCCAGCATTTT
D: TRBD1
size: .
J: TRBJ1-5
V: TRBV7-9
length: 15

CDR3: CASRPYRDTNTEAFF
DNA: TGTGCCAGTAGGCCGTACCGGGACACGAACACTGAAGCTTTCTTT
D: .
size: .
J: TRBJ1-1
V: TRBV19
length: 15

CDR3: CASWGLAGGAYNEQFF
DNA: TGTGCCAGCTGGGGACTAGCGGGGGGTGCCTACAATGAGCAGTTCTTC
D: TRBD2
size: .
J: TRBJ2-1
V: TRBV27
length: 16

CDR3: CASSQGPDTQYF
DNA: TGTGCCAGCAGCCAGGGGCCAGATACGCAGTATTTT
D: .
size: .
J: TRBJ2-3
V: TRBV5-5
length: 12

CDR3: CASSSVPGLTTGELFF
DNA: TGTGCCAGCAGCTCAGTTCCGGGACTGACCACCGGGGAGCTGTTTTTT
D: .
size: .
J: TRBJ2-2
V: TRBV7-9
length: 16

CDR3: CASCPGFNQPQHF
DNA: TGTGCCAGCTGTCCGGGCTTCAATCAGCCCCAGCATTTT
D: .
size: once
J: TRBJ1-5
V: TRBV27
length: 13

CDR3: CASSSGQLYEQYF
DNA: TGTGCTAGCAGCTCCGGCCAGCTCTACGAGCAGTACTTC
D: .
size: .
J: TRBJ2-7
V: TRBV7-7
length: 13

CDR3: CASSFVSSGTGGNTEAFF
DNA: TGTGCCAGCAGTTTTGTCAGTTCGGGCACGGGCGGCAACACTGAAGCTTTCTTT
D: .
size: once
J: TRBJ1-1
V: TRBV28
length: 18

CDR3: CASSMAALTGELFF
DNA: TGTGCCAGTAGTATGGCAGCCCTGACCGGGGAGCTGTTTTTT
D: .
size: .
J: TRBJ2-2
V: TRBV19
length: 14

CDR3: CASSLGGTSGYNEQFF
DNA: TGTGCCAGCAGTTTAGGAGGGACTAGCGGCTACAATGAGCAGTTCTTC
D: TRBD2
size: .
J: TRBJ2-1
V: TRBV28
length: 16

CDR3: CASSLGADYRGYTF
DNA: TGTGCCAGCAGCTTGGGGGCGGATTATAGAGGCTACACCTTC
D: .
size: .
J: TRBJ1-2
V: TRBV5-8
length: 14

CDR3: CASSFEVVGSYEQYF
DNA: TGTGCCAGCAGTTTCGAAGTGGTGGGCTCCTACGAGCAGTACTTC
D: .
size: .
J: TRBJ2-7
V: TRBV28
length: 15

CDR3: CASSTGLAEAFF
DNA: TGTGCCAGTAGTACAGGGTTGGCTGAAGCTTTCTTT
D: .
size: few
J: TRBJ1-1
V: TRBV19
length: 12

CDR3: CASSIPGTSYEQYF
DNA: TGTGCCAGTAGTATTCCCGGCACCTCCTACGAGCAGTACTTC
D: .
size: once
J: TRBJ2-7
V: TRBV19
length: 14

CDR3: CASSFVTTSGSYEQYF
DNA: TGTGCCAGCAGCTTTGTCACGACTAGCGGGAGCTACGAGCAGTACTTC
D: TRBD2
size: .
J: TRBJ2-7
V: TRBV7-2
length: 16

CDR3: CASSLEGLAGAWGEQFF
DNA: TGTGCCAGCAGCTTGGAGGGACTAGCGGGAGCGTGGGGTGAGCAGTTCTTC
D: TRBD2
size: .
J: TRBJ2-1
V: TRBV5-6
length: 17